What follows are 17 T cell receptor beta chains derived from one specimen sequenced in a study of vaccination and CD4 T cells after COVID-19. Sequenced with the Oncomine TCR Beta short-read assay was DNA taken from cultured CD4+ T cells. TCRdb used MiXCR to reprocess the PCR reads, holding one entry per CDR3 protein. The sample records under 20,000 distinct CDR3 sequences, approximately 52% being singletons. Sample treatment: roughly 10-day PBMC culture with coronavirus spike peptide pools or control peptides (ViraFEST assay). For these TCRs, the target antigens are not known. The sequenced material came from CD4+ T cells from blood, cultured in vitro. These TCRs come from a human donor who had recovered from COVID-19.

This clonotype came up a few times. The chain joins TRBV20-1 to TRBJ1-5; tentative D call: TRBD1 (6 bases). Germline V gene data show CDR1 as DFQATT and CDR2 as SNEGSKA (reference sequence). V was shortened by 0 bases and J by 2 bases, with 17 bases between the two germline ends. The CDR3 is made up of 17 amino acids. The CDR3 DNA follows: TGCAGTGCTAGAGATCTAGGAGGGGGGCCCGGCAATCAGCCCCAGCATTTT. Amino acid sequence: CSARDLGGGPGNQPQHF.

The rearrangement joins TRBV10-1 to TRBJ2-1, with 9 positions matching TRBD1. The junction had 13 bases not matched to a gene; V was cut back by 0 bases and J by 7 bases. Germline lookup yields CDR1 WNHNN and CDR2 SYGVQD (reference sequence). The CDR3 length is 18 residues. The CDR3 DNA follows: TGCGCCAGCAGTGAGTCGGCCGGCGGGACAGGGCGAGGGAATGAGCAGTTCTTC. Its translation is CASSESAGGTGRGNEQFF.

This clonotype was picked up a small number of times. The V call is TRBV20-1, the J call TRBJ2-5; TRBD1 is a possible D gene (5 bases). The CDR3 has 13 amino acids. Germline V gives CDR1 DFQATT, CDR2 SNEGSKA (reference sequence). The ends were cut back, 6 bases at V and 2 bases at J, with 13 bases in the middle. Written as DNA, the CDR3 is TGCAGTGCAAGAAGGGGCCTACAAGAGACCCAGTACTTC. It is translated as CSARRGLQETQYF.

This clonotype is categorized as medium-sized. V gene TRBV7-2 combines with J gene TRBJ1-5, with 8 bases identical to TRBD1. The CDR3 extends over 16 amino acids. The V gene's germline CDR1 is SGHTA and CDR2 FQGNSA. Trimming took 2 bases from V and 2 from J; bases not matched to a gene: 5. The CDR3 sequence: CASSLRGQGGNQPQHF. The CDR3 coding sequence is TGTGCCAGCAGCTTAAGAGGACAGGGTGGCAATCAGCCCCAGCATTTT.

The chain carries TRBV30 and TRBJ2-7; 7 nucleotides match TRBD1. J lost 0 bases, V lost 0 bases, and 2 bases had no gene match. The CDR3 sequence is 14 residues long. Per germline, CDR1 GTSNPN and CDR2 SVGIG (reference sequence). The CDR3 bases are TGTGCCTGGAGTGTACGGGACAGCTCCTACGAGCAGTACTTC. Translated, it gives CAWSVRDSSYEQYF.

V and J are TRBV5-1 and TRBJ1-1; D is undetermined. CDR3 size: 14 residues. V was clipped by 0 bases and J by 0 bases, with 6 bases between them. The germline V gene encodes CDR1 SGHRS and CDR2 YFSETQ. CDR3 nucleotide sequence: TGCGCCAGCAGCTTGGCCCCGGTGAACACTGAAGCTTTCTTT. Encoded protein: CASSLAPVNTEAFF.

This chain links TRBV5-1 with TRBJ2-3; 13 bases align to TRBD2. The trim removed 4 bases at V and 0 bases at J, leaving 8 bases unmatched. CDR1 is SGHRS and CDR2 is YFSETQ in the germline V gene. This CDR3 spans 18 amino acids. The CDR3 DNA follows: TGCGCCAGCAGCCGGGGACTAGCGGGACCCCCGAGCACAGATACGCAGTATTTT. Translating gives CASSRGLAGPPSTDTQYF.

The V and J genes are TRBV7-2 and TRBJ2-3; D is uncertain. Trimming stripped 5 bases from V and 4 bases from J, with 13 bases between. CDR1 is SGHTA and CDR2 is FQGNSA in the germline V gene. CDR3 length: 14 amino acids. This chain's CDR3 is CASSRTPLADTQYF. The CDR3, as DNA: TGTGCCAGCAGCCGCACGCCCCTAGCAGATACGCAGTATTTT.

The gene calls are TRBV7-8 and TRBJ1-3; a possible D gene is TRBD1 (6 bases). Germline loops: CDR1 SGHVS, CDR2 FQNEAQ. Trimming shortened V by 5 bases and J by 5 bases, and 13 bases separated the two germline ends. This CDR3 spans 14 amino acids. The CDR3 loop is CASSATWGRNTIYF. The CDR3 DNA reads as TGTGCCAGCAGCGCAACGTGGGGGCGAAACACCATATATTTT. The whole variable domain, remainder taken from reference TRBV7-8 and TRBJ1-3, is GAGVSQSPRYKVAKRGQDVALRCDPISGHVSLFWYQQALGQGPEFLTYFQNEAQLDKSGLPSDRFFAERPEGSVSTLKIQRTQQEDSAVYLCASSATWGRNTIYFGEGSWLTVV.

This clonotype showed up just once. This chain connects TRBV15 to TRBJ2-3, with D uncertain. V gave up 0 bases and J gave up 4 bases, with 5 bases separating them. Germline V gives CDR1 LNHNV, CDR2 YYDKDF (reference sequence). This CDR3 contains 13 residues. The CDR3 sequence: CATSRDPPDTQYF. DNA of the CDR3: TGTGCCACCAGCAGAGATCCCCCAGATACGCAGTATTTT.

V and J are TRBV11-2 and TRBJ2-5, with D possibly matching TRBD1 (5 bases). The ends were cut back, 4 bases at V and 2 bases at J, with 14 bases in the middle. CDR3 size: 15 residues. Germline CDR1 is SGHAT and CDR2 is FQNNGV. The CDR3 coding sequence is TGTGCCAGCAGCTACGACAGAAAAAGACAAGAGACCCAGTACTTC. It yields the protein CASSYDRKRQETQYF.

The genes are TRBV21-1 and TRBJ1-5; the table's D call, TRBD1, was not checked against the DNA. TRBV21-1 is tagged as a pseudogene. The CDR3 length is 18 residues. CDR3 in amino acids: CATVSRTGIRCGNQPQHF. As DNA, the CDR3 is TGTGCCACCGTCTCTAGGACAGGGATCCGGTGCGGCAATCAGCCCCAGCATTTT.

The count of this clonotype is one. The genes are TRBV19 and TRBJ2-4, with D tentatively TRBD2 (5 bases). CDR1 and CDR2 from the germline V gene are LNHDA and SQIVND (reference sequence). Trimming removed 5 bases from V and 3 bases from J, with 20 bases in between. The length of the CDR3 is 17 residues. The CDR3 region is CASSARPGTLGKNIQYF. CDR3 sequence (DNA): TGTGCCAGTAGTGCGCGACCGGGAACTTTGGGCAAAAACATTCAGTACTTC.

The sample holds a few counts of this clonotype. CDR3 bases: TGTGCCAGCAGTTACTCTCGACACCCGAATCAGCCCCAGCATTTT. Translated, it gives CASSYSRHPNQPQHF. The rearrangement joins TRBV6-5 to TRBJ1-5; D remains ambiguous. Germline lookup yields CDR1 MNHEY and CDR2 SVGAGI. V was cut by 0 bases and J by 4 bases, with 10 bases left in between. This CDR3 spans 15 amino acids.

The rearrangement links TRBV28 to TRBJ2-3; the D is unclear. Germline V gene sequence: CDR1 MDHEN, CDR2 SYDVKM. This CDR3 is built from 13 residues. V gave up 3 bases and J gave up 5 bases, with 9 bases separating them. DNA of the CDR3: TGTGCCAGCAGTTTCGAACTTGTAGATACGCAGTATTTT. Protein product: CASSFELVDTQYF.

This chain connects TRBV6-5 to TRBJ2-1, with D perhaps assigned TRBD1 or TRBD2 (5 bases each). The CDR3 has 17 residues. The V end lost 2 bases, the J end lost 7 bases, and 21 bases lay between the germline ends. Germline V gives CDR1 MNHEY, CDR2 SVGAGI. In DNA, the CDR3 is TGTGCCAGCAGTTACAACCCCCTTTCTTCGGGACGAAATGAGCAGTTCTTC. Amino acid sequence: CASSYNPLSSGRNEQFF.

This sequence joins TRBV19 and TRBJ2-5; 12 bases fit TRBD1. Losses at the gene ends were 5 bases for V and 1 base for J; bases not matched to a gene: 5. CDR1 and CDR2 (germline): LNHDA, SQIVND (reference sequence). This CDR3 has 16 amino acids. The CDR3 bases are TGTGCCAGTAGTGTTGGGACAGGGGGCCGCCAAGAGACCCAGTACTTC. It specifies CASSVGTGGRQETQYF.